This T cell receptor (beta chain) is from a study of T cell repertoires in cytomegalovirus infection. The overall study: HLA-B-restricted CMV epitopes that are well studied were used alongside recently identified HLA-C-restricted ones. Public TCR beta signatures provided an indication of both CMV infection and a matching HLA type.

Germline loops: CDR1 SNHLY, CDR2 FYNNEI. The length of the CDR3 is 14 residues. V was pared by 2 bases and J by 0 bases, with 5 bases between. This clonotype was seen more than once but under ten times. Its antigen remains unidentified. TCRdb reanalysed the reads using MiXCR and keeps one entry per CDR3 protein. The data hold 340,000 or so distinct CDR3 sequences, with approximately 25% observed a single time. The chain links TRBV2 to TRBJ1-5; D gene unclear. The input for sequencing was cultured PBMCs, taken from culture after CMV antigen stimulation. The receptor comes from a human donor in good health (CMV status not recorded). Some clones in this sample may be carry-over from other donors' samples. CDR3 loop: CASSEPYSNQPQHF. The DNA of the CDR3 is TGTGCCAGCAGTGAACCCTATAGCAATCAGCCCCAGCATTTT.